This is a list of T cell receptor beta chains from one sample in a study of early T cells in non-severe SARS-CoV-2 infection. TCRdb independently ran MiXCR on the 5' RACE reads; one entry per CDR3 protein. Of around 55,000 distinct CDR3 sequences listed, 12% are singletons. The specimen sequenced was whole blood. These TCRs come from an adult who was a healthcare worker with PCR-confirmed SARS-CoV-2 infection or an uninfected control (not recorded which). Each CDR3 is given with its conserved first and last residue. D genes are given only for firm matches. Part of the rows lack a size; the others show once, few, many or a class for expanded clones.

CDR3 DNA	CDR3 protein	J gene	V gene	clone size	D gene
TGTGCCAGCAGCTCTTTAGCGGGGGGGACCCAGTACTTC	CASSSLAGGTQYF	TRBJ2-5	TRBV7-9	few	TRBD2
TGTGCCAGCACGCCCGAGAGCCACAATGAGCAGTTCTTC	CASTPESHNEQFF	TRBJ2-1	TRBV6-6	NA	NA
TGTGCCTGGAGTGTGGAGGTTAATGAAAAACTGTTTTTT	CAWSVEVNEKLFF	TRBJ1-4	TRBV30	few	NA
TGTGCCAGCAGCTTAGCCAGGAATCAGCCCCAGCATTTT	CASSLARNQPQHF	TRBJ1-5	TRBV7-9	NA	NA
TGTGCCAGCAACCGACAGGCGTCCTACGAGCAGTACTTC	CASNRQASYEQYF	TRBJ2-7	TRBV6-5	NA	NA
TGTGCCAGCAGTTTCACCATTAATCAGCCCCAGCATTTT	CASSFTINQPQHF	TRBJ1-5	TRBV12-3/TRBV12-4	many	NA
TGTGCCAGCAGTGGGGCCGCACAGGGGGCCGGGGAGCTGTTTTTT	CASSGAAQGAGELFF	TRBJ2-2	TRBV2	NA	TRBD1
TGTGCCAGCAGACGGGACAGGGACTCCTATAATTCACCCCTCCATTTT	CASRRDRDSYNSPLHF	TRBJ1-6	TRBV6-6	NA	TRBD1
TGTGCCACCGGGACATCCAACTCTGGGGCCAACGTCCTGACTTTC	CATGTSNSGANVLTF	TRBJ2-6	TRBV12-3/TRBV12-4	few	NA
TGTGCCAGCAGTGAAACAGGGGGCATTCAGTACTTC	CASSETGGIQYF	TRBJ2-4	TRBV25-1	many	TRBD1
TGTGCCAGTAGTAAACCCGGGACAGGGGACCCAGAGCAGTTCTTC	CASSKPGTGDPEQFF	TRBJ2-1	TRBV19	NA	TRBD1
TGTGCCAGCAGCCAAGGGAGAGTAAGCACAGATACGCAGTATTTT	CASSQGRVSTDTQYF	TRBJ2-3	TRBV3-1	NA	NA